This entry concerns a single T cell receptor (beta chain). Germline loops: CDR1 LGHNA, CDR2 YNFKEQ. CDR3 length equals 19 residues. Trimming removed 2 bases from V and 2 bases from J; junction bases left unmatched: 6. These data belong to a study of T-cell reconstitution after alpha-beta-depleted transplantation in children. The TCRbeta library incorporated unique molecular identifiers. One entry per CDR3 protein, called by TCRdb with MiXCR from the PCR reads. The sample carries hundreds of thousands of distinct CDR3 sequences, 8% to 10% recorded once. The chain employs TRBV4-2 and TRBJ2-2, with 15 positions matching TRBD2. The receptor comes from a human donor who donated a stem cell graft to a child with acute lymphoblastic leukemia. Material: PBMCs from the stem cell graft donor, obtained from the stem cell graft. This CDR3 is CASSQPGLAGGYNTGELFF. CDR3 sequence (DNA): TGTGCCAGCAGCCAACCGGGACTAGCGGGGGGTTATAACACCGGGGAGCTGTTTTTT.